This entry concerns a single TCR beta chain. In the authors' methods: Reference gene primer amplification gave estimated nucleated cell counts. Sequencing used immunoSEQ multiplex PCR; TCRdb keeps in-frame clones, though not all of them. V and J calls and clone size are given by that table; D and trimming were obtained from the DNA. The repertoire includes about 59,000 clones, 73% of them detected once, and around 14% sits in the top ten. This record belongs to a study of blood T cell repertoires in COVID-19. The CDR3 length is 16 residues. V dropped 4 bases and J dropped 0; count of bases not matched to a gene: 7. CDR1 is SGHRS, CDR2 YFSETQ, per germline.

The sequencing input was peripheral blood. The origin of this receptor is a woman aged 65 to 85 with acute or convalescent COVID-19. The V gene is TRBV5-1, the J gene TRBJ2-3; 8 nucleotides agree with TRBD2. The CDR3 nucleotides are TGCGCCAGCAGCGAGCGGGGGCCAACTAGCACAGATACGCAGTATTTT. It encodes CASSERGPTSTDTQYF.